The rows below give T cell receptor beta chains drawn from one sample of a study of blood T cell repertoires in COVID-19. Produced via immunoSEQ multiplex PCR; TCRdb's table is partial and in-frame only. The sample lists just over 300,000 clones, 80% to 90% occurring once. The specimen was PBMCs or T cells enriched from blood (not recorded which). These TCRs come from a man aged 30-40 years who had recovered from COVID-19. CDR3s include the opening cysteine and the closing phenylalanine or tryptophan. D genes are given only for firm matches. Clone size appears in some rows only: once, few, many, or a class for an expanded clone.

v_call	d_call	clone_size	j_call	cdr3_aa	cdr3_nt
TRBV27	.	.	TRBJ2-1	CASSSKGVSYNEQFF	TGTGCCAGCAGTTCAAAGGGGGTCTCCTACAATGAGCAGTTCTTC
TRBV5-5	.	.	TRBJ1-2	CASSSRDGGRGYTF	TGTGCCAGCAGCTCCCGGGACGGGGGTCGTGGCTACACCTTC
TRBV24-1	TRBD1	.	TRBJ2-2	CATSDSPGQGTTNTGELFF	TGTGCCACCAGTGATTCACCGGGACAGGGGACGACAAACACCGGGGAGCTGTTTTTT
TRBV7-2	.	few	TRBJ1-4	CASSSHMTSYEKLFF	TGTGCCAGCAGCTCCCACATGACATCCTATGAAAAACTGTTTTTT
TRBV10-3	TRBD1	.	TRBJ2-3	CATTGQGFNAQYF	TGTGCCACGACGGGACAGGGATTCAATGCGCAGTATTTT
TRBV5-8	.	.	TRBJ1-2	CASSFRGINYGYTF	TGTGCCAGCAGCTTCCGGGGGATTAACTATGGCTACACCTTC
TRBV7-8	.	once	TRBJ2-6	CASSLGFYSGANVLTF	TGTGCCAGCAGCTTAGGGTTCTACTCTGGGGCCAACGTCCTGACTTTC
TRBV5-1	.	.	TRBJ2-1	CASSPQAGGGYNEQFF	TGCGCCAGCAGCCCCCAGGCTGGAGGAGGCTACAATGAGCAGTTCTTC
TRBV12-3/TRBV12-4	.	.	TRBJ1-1	CASSLGREAFF	TGTGCCAGCAGTTTGGGCAGGGAAGCTTTCTTT
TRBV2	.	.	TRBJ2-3	CASSLTDTQYF	TGTGCCAGCAGCCTCACAGATACGCAGTATTTT